This TCR beta chain appears in the sequencing data of a study of T cells after yellow fever vaccination. About the study: SMART-Seq v4 Ultra Low Input prepared libraries from low-cell fractions. General study findings and limits: Abundant clonotypes from the bulk population could contaminate FACS-sorted repertoires. Subsequent booster samples again held most clones from primary vaccination (approximately 95% CD4, roughly 90% CD8).

This clonotype was counted many times. Its specificity is not known. It was through 5'RACE template switching that TCR cDNA was made, with a universal primer site and UMIs added. TCRdb processed the 5' RACE reads anew with MiXCR; each CDR3 protein has one entry. Among 200,000 to 250,000 distinct CDR3 sequences listed, roughly 3% were seen once. This CDR3 is built from 16 residues. CDR1 is SGHTA and CDR2 is FQGNSA in the germline V gene. V dropped 5 bases and J dropped 2 bases, with 19 bases sitting between them. The origin of this receptor is a man aged 18 to 29 who received the YFV17D yellow fever vaccine. The specimen comprised CD4+ T cells sorted from PBMCs, sampled 10 days after the yellow fever booster vaccination. The J gene is TRBJ2-7, the V gene TRBV7-2; D is uncertain. For the CDR3, the DNA is TGTGCCAGCAGCCCGAACCCCGCCCAGGTAACCTACGAGCAGTACTTC. The encoded protein is CASSPNPAQVTYEQYF.